This TCR beta chain derives from a study of T cell responses to AZD1222 COVID-19 vaccine. Study-wide results and caveats: There were mostly white British donors and more females than males, and clonal diversity was possibly underestimated. Increases in Spike-specific TCR breadth and depth were seen after two AZD1222 doses.

Sequencing used immunoSEQ multiplex PCR; TCRdb keeps in-frame clones, though not all of them. This table has 78,000 or so clones, around 80% appearing once. Combined were second doses at about 4 or about 12 weeks. About this clone: Its antigen is not identified.

The J segment lost 4 bases and the V segment lost 4 bases, leaving 3 bases of the junction unmatched. This CDR3 contains 13 residues. Germline CDR1 reads SEHNR; CDR2 reads FQNEAQ (reference sequence). The source was peripheral blood, collected 28 days after the second AZD1222 dose. The rearrangement links TRBV7-9 to TRBJ2-5, with 7 positions matching TRBD1. The clonotype originates from an adult who received the AZD1222 COVID-19 vaccine. CDR3 nucleotides: TGTGCCAGCAGCTCGAGGGGGCCAGAGACCCAGTACTTC. The encoded protein is CASSSRGPETQYF.